The sequence of this T cell receptor beta chain was determined in a study of graft-versus-host responses after intestinal transplantation. In the case of this clone: The antigen remains undetermined.

The study, taken as a whole, reports: GvH clones surfaced in recipient marrow, some emerging earlier in ileum or blood. Patients who carried graft-donor T cell macrochimerism also had high graft-versus-host to host-versus-graft clonal ratios in their allografts.

Germline V CDR1 and CDR2: SGHRS, YFSETQ. The CDR3 spans 16 residues. V lost 0 bases to trimming and J lost 3 bases, with 14 bases between them. Profiled with immunoSEQ multiplex PCR; TCRdb holds only in-frame clones, not every one. Of about 36,000 clones in the sample, approximately 93% were seen once. The sequences come from unstimulated CD4+ T cells sorted from spleen or lymph node cells, collected before transplant. The chain joins TRBV5-1 to TRBJ2-3; D is perhaps TRBD1 or TRBD2 (6 bases each). The TCR comes from a human donor who was the organ donor for an intestinal transplant. The chain's CDR3 is CASSLEGGRLTDTQYF. CDR3 sequence (DNA): TGCGCCAGCAGCTTGGAAGGGGGGCGCTTGACAGATACGCAGTATTTT.